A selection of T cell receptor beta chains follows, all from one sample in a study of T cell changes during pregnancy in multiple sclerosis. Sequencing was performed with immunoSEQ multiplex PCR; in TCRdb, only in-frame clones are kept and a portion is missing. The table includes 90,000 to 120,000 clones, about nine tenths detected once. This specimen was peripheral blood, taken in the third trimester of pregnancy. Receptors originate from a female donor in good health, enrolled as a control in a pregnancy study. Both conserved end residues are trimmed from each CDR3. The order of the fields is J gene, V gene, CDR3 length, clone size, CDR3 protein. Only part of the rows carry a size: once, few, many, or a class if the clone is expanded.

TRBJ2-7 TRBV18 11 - ASSPGPGYEQY
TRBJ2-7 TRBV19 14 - ASSIEIAAISYEQY
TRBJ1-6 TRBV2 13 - ASSVRTAYNSPLH
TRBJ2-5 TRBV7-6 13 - ASSPLGGYQETQY
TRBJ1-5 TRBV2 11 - ASSEEGNQPQH
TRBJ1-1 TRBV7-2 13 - ASSQGLDGSTEAF
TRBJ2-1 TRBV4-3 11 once ASSQSLYNEQF
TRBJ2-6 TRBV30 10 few ACRSGANVLT
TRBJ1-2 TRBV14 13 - ASSPRTGVTAGYT
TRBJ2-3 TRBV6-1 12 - ASTTGVVADTQY
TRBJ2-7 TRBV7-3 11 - ASSLGGLDEQY
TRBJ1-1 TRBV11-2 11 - ASSPGTNTEAF
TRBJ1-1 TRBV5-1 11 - ASSRGGTNEAF
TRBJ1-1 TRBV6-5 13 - ASRSTTGANTEAF
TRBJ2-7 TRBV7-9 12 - ASSHTTGPYEQY
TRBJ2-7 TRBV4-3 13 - ASSQGRQGAYEQY
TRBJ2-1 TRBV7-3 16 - ASSSRTTGTGFYNEQF
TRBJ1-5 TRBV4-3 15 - ASSQDLRQGAGQPQH
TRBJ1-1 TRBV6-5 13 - ASSYSSGQGSEAF
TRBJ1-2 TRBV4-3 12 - ASSQEGQGSGYT
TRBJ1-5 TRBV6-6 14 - ASTSRQGYSNQPQH
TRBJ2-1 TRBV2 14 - ASSEGRPANGNEQF
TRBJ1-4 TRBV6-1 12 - ASSVDRTNEKLF
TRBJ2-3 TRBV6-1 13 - ASRAGTGEVDTQY
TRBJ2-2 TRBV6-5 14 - ASSYSGLAGLGELF
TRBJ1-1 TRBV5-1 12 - ASSGQGGVTEAF
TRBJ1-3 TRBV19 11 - ASSPGQINTIY
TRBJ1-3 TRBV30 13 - AWSDLGRSGNTIY
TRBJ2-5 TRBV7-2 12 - ASSRNQGSETQY
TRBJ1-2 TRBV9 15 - ASSAILREEGDWGYT
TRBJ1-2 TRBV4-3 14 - ASSQGAQGRFYGYT
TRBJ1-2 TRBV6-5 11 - ASSQTGDYGYT
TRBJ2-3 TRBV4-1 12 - ASSQGPGTDTQY
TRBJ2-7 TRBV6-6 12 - ASSEGWGLHEQY
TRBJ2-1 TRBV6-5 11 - ASRDGGALRQF
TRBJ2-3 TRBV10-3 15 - AISELGIAGDTDTQY
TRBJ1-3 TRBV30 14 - AWSQPGQGTGNTIY
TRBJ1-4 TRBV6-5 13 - ASSYSARRDEKLF
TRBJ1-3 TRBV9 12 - ASSDKQGQYTIY
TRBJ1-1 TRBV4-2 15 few ASSQEGWGTGNTEAF
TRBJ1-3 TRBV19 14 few ASTLLLGTSGNTIY
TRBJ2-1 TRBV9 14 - ASSVGGRGVYNEQF
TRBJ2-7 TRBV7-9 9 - ASSLDREQY
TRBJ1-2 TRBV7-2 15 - ASSLTISSQGGYGYT
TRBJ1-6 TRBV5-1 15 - ASSSYQGGSYNSPLH
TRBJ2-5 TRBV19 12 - ASRPTGTQETQY
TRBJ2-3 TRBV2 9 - ASTGSDTQY
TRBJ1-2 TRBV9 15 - ASSPNRGQVLAHGYT
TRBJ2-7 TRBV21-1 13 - ASSTSEESSYEQY
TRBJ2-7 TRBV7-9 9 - ASSGGAEQY
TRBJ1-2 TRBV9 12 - ASSVEAGFYGYT
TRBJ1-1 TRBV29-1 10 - SVKAQVTEAF
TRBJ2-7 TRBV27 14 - ASSLKASGGTYEQY